This T cell receptor (beta chain) was sequenced during a study of blood T cell repertoires in COVID-19. Only in-frame clones appear in the TCRdb table, and some are missing; sequencing was by immunoSEQ multiplex PCR. Of approximately 210,000 clones in the sample, about 93% are singletons; the top ten hold about 0.8%. Patients from Seattle were sampled longitudinally, starting during active infection. This receptor was identified in a man aged 25 to 40 with COVID-19, enrolled during active disease. Sequencing input: peripheral blood.

The CDR3 spells CASRPGTGSSSPLHF. The CDR3 DNA follows: TGTGCCAGCAGACCCGGGACAGGGAGCAGTTCACCCCTCCACTTT. The gene calls are TRBV28 and TRBJ1-6, with TRBD1 matching over 9 bases. After removal of 6 bases from V and 9 bases from J, the junction contained 9 bases not matched to a gene. Germline V lookup: CDR1 MDHEN, CDR2 SYDVKM. This CDR3 region has 15 residues.